This note documents a single TCR beta chain sequence. Its antigen is not identified. The V and J ends lost 4 bases and 4 bases, in that order; junction bases with no gene match: 3. CDR3 length: 14 amino acids. Germline V gene sequence: CDR1 KGHDR, CDR2 SFDVKD. The data derive from a study of T cell responses to AZD1222 COVID-19 vaccine. Overall study results and limits: Increases in Spike-specific TCR breadth and depth were seen after two AZD1222 doses.

Produced via immunoSEQ multiplex PCR; TCRdb's table is partial and in-frame only. The table lists roughly 200,000 clones, roughly 94% of them singletons, with 1.7% in the top ten. This sequence originates from an adult who received the MenACWY meningococcal vaccine as a control. The sequences come from peripheral blood, collected 28 days after the second dose of the MenACWY control vaccine. The chain employs TRBV24-1 and TRBJ2-7; the match to TRBD1 covers 10 bases. For the CDR3, the DNA is TGTGCCACCAGTGAAGGACAGGGGGAGTACGAGCAGTACTTC. This translates into CATSEGQGEYEQYF.